The 25 T cell receptor beta chains presented below share a single source sample, sequenced in a study of cytomegalovirus exposure and HLA in healthy donors. Primers included in the PCR were 60 Vbeta and 13 Jbeta primers. The assay was immunoSEQ multiplex PCR, and TCRdb's table has in-frame clones only and misses some. The sample has 160,000 or so clones, 75% to 85% seen once; the top ten hold roughly 6.7%. The sequenced material came from PBMCs. The source is a man aged 50-60 years in good health and CMV-seropositive.

This chain joins TRBV19 and TRBJ2-3; D may be TRBD1 (5 bases). The germline CDR1 and CDR2 sequences are LNHDA and SQIVND (reference sequence). The germline V and J ends were trimmed by 3 bases and 2 bases, with 12 bases remaining between them. The CDR3 has 15 amino acids. CDR3 sequence: CASSIWGAPTDTQYF. Written as DNA, the CDR3 is TGTGCCAGTAGTATTTGGGGCGCACCCACAGATACGCAGTATTTT.

This sequence joins TRBV5-4 and TRBJ2-3; TRBD1 aligns across 9 bases. Trimming at V came to 7 bases and at J to 3 bases, leaving 3 bases not matched to a gene. This CDR3 region has 13 residues. Germline V CDR1 and CDR2: SGHNT, YYREEE (reference sequence). CDR3 amino acids: CASRGQGTDTQYF. The CDR3 DNA reads TGTGCCAGCCGGGGACAGGGAACAGATACGCAGTATTTT.

This chain connects TRBV2 to TRBJ1-2, with D uncertain. Germline V CDR1 and CDR2: SNHLY, FYNNEI. Trimming took off 5 bases at V and 6 bases at J, with 7 bases between the two ends. The CDR3 length is 11 residues. CDR3 sequence reads: CASSRTDGYTF. The CDR3, as DNA: TGTGCCAGCAGTCGGACTGATGGCTACACCTTC.

This clone came up a few times. V and J are TRBV6-5 and TRBJ2-7; 7 nucleotides line up with TRBD2. V lost 6 bases to trimming and J lost 6 bases; unmatched junction nucleotides: 11. This CDR3 has 14 amino acids. Germline V gene data show CDR1 as MNHEY and CDR2 as SVGAGI. The CDR3 DNA follows: TGTGCCAGCAGAGCGGGACCCCGGGCATCCGAGCAGTACGTC. It encodes CASRAGPRASEQYV.

V and J are TRBV5-1 and TRBJ2-5, with 9 positions matching TRBD2. The ends lost 2 bases at V and 2 bases at J; junction bases unmatched: 4. Germline V gene lookup returns CDR1 SGHRS and CDR2 YFSETQ. This CDR3 has 15 amino acids. The CDR3 loop reads CASSFLAGQQETQYF. The DNA for the CDR3 is TGCGCCAGCAGCTTTCTAGCGGGGCAACAAGAGACCCAGTACTTC.

The chain is built from TRBV6-6 and TRBJ1-2; D might be TRBD1 (6 bases). This CDR3 has 15 amino acids. Germline CDR1 is MNHNY and CDR2 is SVGAGI (reference sequence). V lost 6 bases and J 4 bases, leaving 18 bases between the germline ends. The CDR3, as DNA: TGTGCCAGCAGCCCCAAGGGGGGGCGCTCCTATGGCTACACCTTC. It specifies CASSPKGGRSYGYTF.

The J gene is TRBJ2-3, the V gene TRBV29-1; D may be TRBD1 (5 bases). This CDR3 spans 14 amino acids. Germline CDR1 and CDR2: SQVTM and ANQGSEA. Trimming left V 3 bases short and J 1 base short, with 11 bases between. CDR3 sequence: CSVDSGSGTDTQYF. In nucleotides, the CDR3 is TGCAGCGTTGACTCAGGGTCTGGCACAGATACGCAGTATTTT.

This clone has only one observation. The chain is built from TRBV10-3 and TRBJ2-5; 12 bases fit TRBD2. V was clipped by 4 bases and J by 2 bases; unmatched bases: 2. CDR3 length: 15 amino acids. Germline values: CDR1 ENHRY, CDR2 SYGVKD. The CDR3 DNA reads TGTGCCATCAGTGGACTAGCGGGAGCTCAAGAGACCCAGTACTTC. Protein product: CAISGLAGAQETQYF.

This sequence joins TRBV10-2 and TRBJ1-5; D call uncertain. Germline assignment: CDR1 WSHSY and CDR2 SAAADI. Trimming took 3 bases from V and 3 from J, leaving 3 bases between them. This CDR3 has 12 residues. The CDR3 DNA sequence: TGCGCCAGCAGTGACATCAATCAGCCCCAGCATTTT. As protein: CASSDINQPQHF.

The V and J genes are TRBV5-1 and TRBJ1-1; 8 bases map to TRBD1. Germline lookup yields CDR1 SGHRS and CDR2 YFSETQ. The CDR3 has 14 residues. V trimming: 2 bases; J trimming: 5 bases; junction bases outside the gene matches: 5. CDR3 sequence: CASSLTGGSTEAFF. CDR3 DNA sequence: TGCGCCAGCAGCTTAACAGGGGGGAGTACTGAAGCTTTCTTT.

The chain has TRBV18 and TRBJ2-5; D ambiguous. The germline gives CDR1 KGHSH, CDR2 LQKENI. Trimming removed 4 bases from V and 2 bases from J, with 11 bases in between. This CDR3 is built from 14 residues. CDR3 bases: TGTGCCAGCTCACAACTCGGCGGTCAAGAGACCCAGTACTTC. This gives the protein CASSQLGGQETQYF. Complete variable domain (other parts from reference TRBV18 and TRBJ2-5): NAGVMQNPRHLVRRRGQEARLRCSPMKGHSHVYWYRQLPEEGLKFMVYLQKENIIDESGMPKERFSAEFPKEGPSILRIQQVVRGDSAAYFCASSQLGGQETQYFGPGTRLLVL.

This clone was seen a handful of times. CDR3 amino acids: CASSLGDYNQPQHF. The CDR3 DNA is TGTGCCAGCAGCTTGGGGGACTACAATCAGCCCCAGCATTTT. This rearrangement joins TRBV5-5 to TRBJ1-5, with D possibly TRBD1 on 5 matching bases. The CDR3 extends over 14 amino acids. Germline loops: CDR1 SGHKS, CDR2 YYEKEE (reference sequence). With 0 bases removed from V and 3 bases from J, the gap between germline ends came to 7 bases.

The gene calls are TRBV19 and TRBJ1-1, with a tentative D call TRBD1 (6 bases). V was shortened by 2 bases and J by 0 bases, with 10 bases between the two germline ends. Germline values: CDR1 LNHDA, CDR2 SQIVND (reference sequence). This CDR3 has 15 residues. CDR3 in amino acids: CASSIPGQVNTEAFF. In nucleotides, the CDR3 is TGTGCCAGTAGTATACCGGGACAAGTGAACACTGAAGCTTTCTTT.

The V call is TRBV5-6, the J call TRBJ1-1; 9 positions match TRBD1. V lost 4 bases, J lost 10 bases, and 8 bases stayed unmatched. Germline V CDR1 and CDR2: SGHDT, YYEEEE. This CDR3 is 13 amino acids long. As DNA, the CDR3 is TGTGCCAGCAGCCCCGGGACAGGGATTGGAGCTTTCTTT. This sequence encodes CASSPGTGIGAFF.

The chain recombines TRBV6-5 with TRBJ1-3, with D possibly being TRBD1 (6 bases). Trimming removed 6 bases at V and 10 bases at J, with 22 bases between. Germline values: CDR1 MNHEY, CDR2 SVGAGI. The CDR3 extends over 15 amino acids. The CDR3 is CASSPGGPLVETIYF. CDR3 DNA sequence: TGTGCCAGCAGCCCGGGGGGGCCTTTAGTAGAAACCATATATTTT.

The chain recombines TRBV10-3 with TRBJ2-3; 14 bases map to TRBD2. CDR1 and CDR2 from the germline V gene are ENHRY and SYGVKD. The CDR3 loop spans 19 amino acids. V was clipped by 3 bases and J by 6 bases; unmatched bases: 14. CDR3 protein: CAISEFGTSGGWGPDTQYF. DNA of the CDR3: TGTGCCATCAGTGAATTTGGGACTAGCGGGGGTTGGGGCCCTGATACGCAGTATTTT.

For the CDR3, the DNA is TGTGCCAGCTCACAAGCCTCGACAGGGAAAGAGACCCAGTACTTC. This sequence encodes CASSQASTGKETQYF. The genes are TRBV18 and TRBJ2-5, with TRBD1 matching 7 bases. Germline CDR1 reads KGHSH; CDR2 reads LQKENI. After removal of 4 bases from V and 3 bases from J, the junction contained 8 bases not matched to a gene. This CDR3 is 15 amino acids long.

The J gene is TRBJ2-5, the V gene TRBV2; 8 bases fit TRBD1. V trimming: 4 bases; J trimming: 7 bases; junction bases outside the gene matches: 11. The CDR3 contains 15 residues. Germline V lookup: CDR1 SNHLY, CDR2 FYNNEI. CDR3 nucleotide sequence: TGTGCCAGCAGTGTGGGACAGGCGACAGGAGTGACCCAGTACTTC. This encodes CASSVGQATGVTQYF. The full variable domain, completed using reference TRBV2 and TRBJ2-5, is EPEVTQTPSHQVTQMGQEVILRCVPISNHLYFYWYRQILGQKVEFLVSFYNNEISEKSEIFDDQFSVERPDGSNFTLKIRSTKLEDSAMYFCASSVGQATGVTQYFGPGTRLLVL.

This clone was recorded once. This sequence joins TRBV6-6 and TRBJ1-2, with D possibly matching TRBD1 (5 bases). The ends were cut back, 6 bases at V and 6 bases at J, with 14 bases in the middle. CDR3 size: 13 residues. Germline V gives CDR1 MNHNY, CDR2 SVGAGI (reference sequence). This CDR3 reads CASRPDSTHGYTF. The CDR3, as DNA: TGTGCCAGCAGGCCCGACAGCACCCATGGCTACACCTTC.

V usage is TRBV7-3 and J usage is TRBJ2-3, with D unclear. This CDR3 region has 16 residues. With 2 bases removed from V and 5 bases from J, the gap between germline ends came to 17 bases. CDR1 is SGHTA, CDR2 FQGTGA, per germline. This chain's CDR3 is CASSLGMLQRGDTQYF. Here the CDR3 DNA reads TGTGCCAGCAGCTTAGGTATGCTCCAGAGAGGAGATACGCAGTATTTT.

The V call is TRBV7-9, the J call TRBJ1-1, with D tentatively TRBD1 (6 bases). The CDR3 is 16 amino acids. Trimming left V 2 bases short and J 2 bases short, with 15 bases between. The germline CDR1 and CDR2 sequences are SEHNR and FQNEAQ (reference sequence). The CDR3 protein is CASSLTGMTGNTEAFF. The CDR3 DNA reads as TGTGCCAGCAGCTTAACGGGTATGACAGGAAACACTGAAGCTTTCTTT.

The chain employs TRBV9 and TRBJ2-5; 9 bases fit TRBD2. Germline CDR1 SGDLS, CDR2 YYNGEE. V shed 0 bases and J 2 bases; nucleotides not matched to a gene: 5. The CDR3 runs to 16 residues. CDR3 coding DNA: TGTGCCAGCAGCGTAGGGGCGGGAGGGCGGCAAGAGACCCAGTACTTC. It codes for CASSVGAGGRQETQYF.

The chain has TRBV7-8 and TRBJ2-1, with TRBD2 matching 8 bases. V lost 2 bases, J lost 4 bases, and 4 bases stayed unmatched. The CDR3 covers 15 residues. CDR1 SGHVS and CDR2 FQNEAQ come from the germline V gene. The CDR3 DNA reads as TGTGCCAGCAGCTTAAACAGCGGGGGTTACAATGAGCAGTTCTTC. Translation gives CASSLNSGGYNEQFF.

The genes are TRBV6-6 and TRBJ1-5, with unresolved D. The CDR3 spans 15 residues. CDR1 and CDR2 from the germline V gene are MNHNY and SVGAGI (reference sequence). Trimming removed 8 bases at V and 2 bases at J, with 16 bases between. The CDR3 is CASQSGDRGNQPQHF. CDR3 bases: TGTGCCAGCCAAAGCGGGGATCGCGGCAATCAGCCCCAGCATTTT.

V is TRBV18 and J is TRBJ2-1, with D tentatively TRBD2 (5 bases). V was trimmed by 3 bases and J by 0 bases, leaving 12 bases between them. The length of the CDR3 is 16 residues. Germline V gene sequence: CDR1 KGHSH, CDR2 LQKENI. The CDR3 region has the DNA TGTGCCAGCTCACCGAGGGCGAGTAGCTCCTACAATGAGCAGTTCTTC. This codes for CASSPRASSSYNEQFF.